Reported below is one T cell receptor beta chain. Molecular-barcoded quantitative 5'-RACE produced these TCR beta libraries. TCRdb independently ran MiXCR on the 5' RACE reads; one entry per CDR3 protein. The sample holds around 150,000 distinct CDR3 sequences, approximately 10% seen once. The sample belongs to a study of CD8 T cells in ankylosing spondylitis. V shed 2 bases and J 7 bases; nucleotides not matched to a gene: 5. Germline CDR1 reads SNHLY; CDR2 reads FYNNEI. The CDR3 is made up of 14 amino acids. This TCR was sampled from a male donor with ankylosing spondylitis or in good health (not recorded which). The V call is TRBV2, the J call TRBJ2-1; 7 bases are a match to TRBD1. Sequencing was carried out using blood, either unsorted or a sorted T cell fraction (not recorded which). Here the CDR3 DNA reads TGTGCCAGCAGTGAACAGGGGGTTGGGAATGAGCAGTTCTTC. Translation: CASSEQGVGNEQFF.